Listed here are 7 T cell receptor beta chains from one sample, sequenced in a study of T cell clonality in common variable immunodeficiency. Study findings and constraints: Common variable immunodeficiency TCR beta sequences reportedly had fewer deletions and N-nucleotide insertions.

Using immunoSEQ multiplex PCR, the repertoire was profiled, and TCRdb retains in-frame clones only, with some absent. Recorded here are fewer than 30,000 clones, none singletons. Which antigens these TCRs recognize remains unknown. The source material was peripheral blood mononuclear cells. The receptors shown here come from a human donor with common variable immunodeficiency.

This clone was recorded at least ten times. The CDR3 sequence: CASSLIAANTGELFF. Partial CDR3 DNA: TGTGCCAGCAGCTTAATAGCGGCGAACACCGGGGAG. V is TRBV7-2 and J is TRBJ2-2; perhaps TRBD2 as D (6 bases). The CDR3 end falls 3 residues outside the read, so it is completed with the germline J gene. Looked up from germline, CDR1 is SGHTA and CDR2 is FQGNSA. The CDR3 spans 15 residues. Deletions cut 2 bases from V and 0 bases from J, with 7 bases between.

Regarding this clone: The read is 3 residues too short to cover the CDR3 end, so that end is filled in from the germline J gene. V and J are TRBV7-9 and TRBJ1-1, with 7 bases identical to TRBD1. The V gene end was trimmed by 5 bases and the J gene end by 5 bases; junction bases not matched to a gene: 2. The CDR3 is 12 amino acids. Germline CDR1 SEHNR, CDR2 FQNEAQ (reference sequence). The DNA read from the CDR3 is TGTGCCAGCAGCCCGACAGGGACTGAA. As protein: CASSPTGTE. The entire CDR3 is CASSPTGTEAFF.

This clone was picked up a small number of times. CDR3 sequence reads: CASRLTSGGRNEQFF. CDR3 DNA, as far as it was read: TGTGCCAGTAGGCTGACTAGCGGGGGTAGGAATGAG. The chain has TRBV19 and TRBJ2-1, with 12 bases fitting TRBD2. The CDR3 end lies 3 residues beyond the end of the read and is filled in from the germline J gene. The ends lost 6 bases at V and 7 bases at J; junction bases unmatched: 7. Germline V lookup: CDR1 LNHDA, CDR2 SQIVND (reference sequence). This CDR3 is 15 amino acids long.

Note on this clone: The CDR3 goes on 3 residues after the read ends, and that part is filled in from the germline J gene. J is TRBJ2-3 and V is TRBV7-2; D possibly corresponds to TRBD2 (6 bases). Trimming left V 4 bases short and J 8 bases short, with 16 bases between. Germline CDR1 is SGHTA and CDR2 is FQGNSA. The CDR3 spans 14 residues. CDR3 amino acids: CASSSLTSMVTQYF. The sequenced part of the CDR3 DNA is TGTGCCAGCAGCTCCTTAACTAGCATGGTTACG.

As for this clone: At one end, the junction sequence differs from germline, possibly due to a read error. The DNA ends 3 residues before the CDR3 does, and the rest of the CDR3 is filled in from the germline J gene. The rearrangement links TRBV6-1 to TRBJ2-3, with TRBD2 matching 10 bases. Germline CDR1 MNHNS, CDR2 SASEGT. This CDR3 is built from 17 residues. CDR3 in amino acids: CASSKARAGGWTDTQYF. The sequenced part of the CDR3 DNA is TGTGCCAGCAGTAAAGCCAGAGCGGGGGGGTGGACAGATACG.

Comment on this clone: The read stops 3 residues short of the end of the CDR3; the missing end is completed from the germline J gene. The chain links TRBV6-1 to TRBJ2-2; D gene ambiguous. Deletions cut 2 bases from V and 4 bases from J, with 5 bases between. Germline V gene sequence: CDR1 MNHNS, CDR2 SASEGT. CDR3 length: 13 residues. The CDR3 loop is CASSESSTGELFF. CDR3 DNA (partial): TGTGCCAGCAGTGAATCGTCCACCGGGGAG.

A remark on this clone: The read ends 3 residues before the CDR3 terminus; that terminus is restored from the germline J gene. The chain is built from TRBV18 and TRBJ1-2, with 11 nucleotides matching TRBD1. CDR1 and CDR2 (germline): KGHSH, LQKENI. This CDR3 has 14 residues. With 6 bases clipped from V and 4 bases from J, the junction kept 4 bases outside the gene matches. The part of the CDR3 DNA that was read is TGTGCCAGCTCGCCCGGGACAGGGGGCTATGGC. It translates to CASSPGTGGYG. The full CDR3 protein is CASSPGTGGYGYTF.